The table lists the clone carrying this TCR beta chain with a few counts. Its antigen is unknown. RNA transcripts served as the template for amplifying TCR beta CDR3 regions. The study used the HTBI primer set for a first-round RT-PCR of the TCR CDR3. TCRdb used MiXCR to reprocess the multiplex PCR reads, holding one entry per CDR3 protein. The table includes about 400,000 distinct CDR3 sequences, approximately 14% detected once. The V segment lost 7 bases and the J segment 9 bases; nucleotides outside the gene matches: 9. The CDR3 extends over 14 amino acids. Germline V gives CDR1 MNHNS, CDR2 SASEGT. These data are taken from a study of T cells in Graves' hyperthyroidism and ophthalmopathy. Diagnosing involved the use of clinical symptoms, serum thyroxine and TRAb, thyroid ultrasound and orbital computed tomography. Fresh peripheral blood, approximately 10 ml, was the source of the PBMCs. General study findings and limits: Most expanded thyroid clonotypes above 0.001 also appeared in blood. The model forecast ophthalmopathy, anticipating it by a median about 7 months before onset.

The rearrangement uses TRBV6-1 and TRBJ1-6; 7 positions agree with TRBD1. This TCR was sampled from a woman aged 18 to 35 with Graves' hyperthyroidism that later progressed to Graves' ophthalmopathy. The sample consisted of blood. The CDR3 bases are TGTGCCAGCACTCGGGACAGTCGGGGTTCACCCCTCCACTTT. It translates to CASTRDSRGSPLHF.